This entry lists 10 T cell receptor beta chains sequenced from one sample in a study of shared clonotypes between healthy human individuals. TCRdb keeps only in-frame clones here, not all; method: immunoSEQ multiplex PCR. The sample yields 1.5 million to 1.9 million clones, roughly 98% seen once. The source material was naive CD4+ T cells sorted from blood. Subset: CD45RA+ positively selected. These receptors were obtained from a man aged 25-45 years in good health.

The V and J genes are TRBV9 and TRBJ2-5; 8 nucleotides match TRBD2. The length of the CDR3 is 22 residues. V gave up 1 base and J gave up 0 bases; unmatched junction bases: 23. Germline loops: CDR1 SGDLS, CDR2 YYNGEE. As DNA, the CDR3 is TGTGCCAGCAGCGTATCTACTCCCCAGGACTACTGGGCGGGAGGCGACCAAGAGACCCAGTACTTC. This translates into CASSVSTPQDYWAGGDQETQYF. Complete variable domain (other parts from reference TRBV9 and TRBJ2-5): DSGVTQTPKHLITATGQRVTLRCSPRSGDLSVYWYQQSLDQGLQFLIQYYNGEERAKGNILERFSAQQFPDLHSELNLSSLELGDSALYFCASSVSTPQDYWAGGDQETQYFGPGTRLLVL.

The chain recombines TRBV5-6 with TRBJ1-5; D is unclear. The ends were cut back, 2 bases at V and 7 bases at J, with 16 bases in the middle. Germline V gene data show CDR1 as SGHDT and CDR2 as YYEEEE. CDR3 size: 15 residues. The CDR3 DNA reads TGTGCCAGCAGCTTTCTATTACGGCCGGGGCAGCCCCAGCATTTT. Translating gives CASSFLLRPGQPQHF.

V gene TRBV5-1 combines with J gene TRBJ2-1; a weak D match, TRBD1 (5 bases). The germline V gene has CDR1 SGHRS and CDR2 YFSETQ. Trimming cost V 4 bases and J 3 bases, with 20 bases left between them. The CDR3 is made up of 17 amino acids. This CDR3 reads CASSPAGAGWSYNEQFF. CDR3 nucleotide sequence: TGCGCCAGCAGCCCGGCCGGAGCAGGGTGGAGCTACAATGAGCAGTTCTTC.

The chain is built from TRBV29-1 and TRBJ2-1, with D perhaps TRBD1 (6 bases). The CDR3 is made up of 13 amino acids. Germline assignment: CDR1 SQVTM and CDR2 ANQGSEA. The ends were cut back, 6 bases at V and 4 bases at J, with 13 bases in the middle. The CDR3, as DNA: TGCAGCGTGCTCCGGGACACTTACAATGAGCAGTTCTTC. As protein: CSVLRDTYNEQFF.

J is TRBJ2-5 and V is TRBV5-4; the D is unclear. Germline CDR1 and CDR2: SGHNT and YYREEE (reference sequence). The CDR3 consists of 14 residues. The V end was cut by 3 bases, the J end by 7 bases, with 16 bases between. The CDR3 DNA reads TGTGCCAGCAGCTCAAAGGGTACGGACCGGACCCAGTACTTC. Translated: CASSSKGTDRTQYF.

The chain combines TRBV7-9 with TRBJ2-1; 7 nucleotides match TRBD1. The V and J ends lost 10 bases and 9 bases, in that order; junction bases with no gene match: 3. Germline V gives CDR1 SEHNR, CDR2 FQNEAQ (reference sequence). The CDR3 runs 10 residues. CDR3 sequence (DNA): TGTGCCACCAGGGGGACTGAGCAGTTCTTC. Translating gives CATRGTEQFF. The full variable domain, with the rest looked up from reference TRBV7-9 and TRBJ2-1, is DTGVSQNPRHKITKRGQNVTFRCDPISEHNRLYWYRQTLGQGPEFLTYFQNEAQLEKSRLLSDRFSAERPKGSFSTLEIQRTEQGDSAMYLCATRGTEQFFGPGTRLTVL.

This clone was counted a single time. V and J are TRBV5-1 and TRBJ1-2; D unresolved. Germline V gene lookup returns CDR1 SGHRS and CDR2 YFSETQ. This CDR3 has 13 amino acids. V was trimmed by 3 bases and J by 4 bases, leaving 10 bases between them. CDR3 protein: CASSSDRSYGYTF. The CDR3 nucleotides are TGCGCCAGCAGCTCCGACCGGAGCTATGGCTACACCTTC. Using reference TRBV5-1 and TRBJ1-2 for the parts outside the CDR3, the full variable domain is KAGVTQTPRYLIKTRGQQVTLSCSPISGHRSVSWYQQTPGQGLQFLFEYFSETQRNKGNFPGRFSGRQFSNSRSEMNVSTLELGDSALYLCASSSDRSYGYTFGSGTRLTVV.

The chain is built from TRBV7-6 and TRBJ2-7; perhaps D is TRBD1 or TRBD2 (6 bases each). The CDR3 contains 14 residues. The germline CDR1 and CDR2 sequences are SGHVS and FNYEAQ. Trimming stripped 5 bases from V and 6 bases from J, with 17 bases between. CDR3 nucleotide sequence: TGTGCCAGCAGCCGACAATCGGGGGCCAGCGAGCAGTACTTC. It codes for CASSRQSGASEQYF.

This rearrangement joins TRBV5-6 to TRBJ1-4, with 7 bases lining up with TRBD1. The CDR3 spans 14 residues. The V gene end was trimmed by 9 bases and the J gene end by 2 bases; junction bases not matched to a gene: 7. Germline CDR1 SGHDT, CDR2 YYEEEE. The CDR3 sequence: CATSQGMTNEKLFF. The CDR3 DNA follows: TGTGCCACCTCACAGGGGATGACTAATGAAAAACTGTTTTTT.

This chain uses TRBV5-1 with TRBJ1-1; a weak D match, TRBD1 (6 bases). Looked up from germline, CDR1 is SGHRS and CDR2 is YFSETQ. The CDR3 is 14 amino acids. The ends were cut back, 2 bases at V and 1 base at J, with 9 bases in the middle. The CDR3 DNA is TGCGCCAGCAGCTTTTCAGGGGAGAACACTGAAGCTTTCTTT. It translates to CASSFSGENTEAFF.